Here is one TCR beta chain with its context. This record comes from a study of early T cells in non-severe SARS-CoV-2 infection. Study background: The sequenced material was bulk RNA from unsorted whole blood, and its chains were unpaired.

The CDR3 sequence is 16 residues long. Germline CDR1 reads PRHDT; CDR2 reads FYEKMQ (reference sequence). Germline trimming cut 3 bases from V and 0 bases from J; bases unmatched to any gene: 7. Attached unique molecular identifiers marked individual cDNA molecules. TCRdb passed the 5' RACE reads through MiXCR, listing each CDR3 protein once. Among approximately 90,000 distinct CDR3 sequences listed, roughly 17% were seen once. This chain uses TRBV13 with TRBJ2-7, with TRBD1 matching over 8 bases. The source was whole blood, collected at baseline. The sequence was collected from an adult who was a healthcare worker with PCR-confirmed SARS-CoV-2 infection or an uninfected control (not recorded which). The DNA for the CDR3 is TGTGCCAGCAGCTTTCGGACAGGGAGGCACTCCTACGAGCAGTACTTC. Its translation: CASSFRTGRHSYEQYF.